These 10 T cell receptor beta chains were all obtained from the same sample, sequenced in a study of memory B cells and T cells in multiple sclerosis. Repertoires were generated with immunoSEQ multiplex PCR, while TCRdb's copy carries only in-frame clones and drops some. Of about 46,000 clones in the sample, about four fifths were seen once. These receptors' antigens are unknown. Separate sequencing covered autoproliferating (CFSE-dim) and non-proliferating (CFSE-high) T cells from stimulus-free culture. Replicate wells were pooled after approximately seven days of stimulus-free culture of 5x10^7 CFSE-labeled PBMCs. The sequenced material came from PBMCs from blood kept in culture. These receptors all come from a human donor with multiple sclerosis.

The V and J genes are TRBV5-6 and TRBJ2-5; 9 bases match TRBD2. Germline V gives CDR1 SGHDT, CDR2 YYEEEE. The V segment lost 2 bases and the J segment 5 bases; nucleotides outside the gene matches: 1. The CDR3 has 13 amino acids. The CDR3 DNA follows: TGTGCCAGCAGCTTTGCGGGGGGGGAGACCCAGTACTTC. Its protein is CASSFAGGETQYF. The full variable domain, rest sourced from reference TRBV5-6 and TRBJ2-5, is DAGVTQSPTHLIKTRGQQVTLRCSPKSGHDTVSWYQQALGQGPQFIFQYYEEEERQRGNFPDRFSGHQFPNYSSELNVNALLLGDSALYLCASSFAGGETQYFGPGTRLLVL.

The chain has TRBV6-5 and TRBJ1-1; D remains ambiguous. Deletions cut 2 bases from V and 2 bases from J, with 15 bases between. This CDR3 has 16 amino acids. Per germline, CDR1 MNHEY and CDR2 SVGAGI. This CDR3 is CASSYITGPDNTEAFF. The CDR3 DNA follows: TGTGCCAGCAGTTACATTACGGGTCCTGACAACACTGAAGCTTTCTTT.

The chain joins TRBV5-1 to TRBJ2-3; D may be TRBD1 (6 bases). This CDR3 has 16 residues. The germline gives CDR1 SGHRS, CDR2 YFSETQ. V dropped 4 bases and J dropped 0 bases, with 15 bases sitting between them. CDR3 DNA: TGCGCCAGCAGCCGAGGAGACAGGTTTAGCACAGATACGCAGTATTTT. Translation: CASSRGDRFSTDTQYF. The full variable domain, its missing parts supplied by reference TRBV5-1 and TRBJ2-3, is KAGVTQTPRYLIKTRGQQVTLSCSPISGHRSVSWYQQTPGQGLQFLFEYFSETQRNKGNFPGRFSGRQFSNSRSEMNVSTLELGDSALYLCASSRGDRFSTDTQYFGPGTRLTVL.

This chain connects TRBV11-2 to TRBJ1-2; 7 nucleotides match TRBD1. Germline V lookup: CDR1 SGHAT, CDR2 FQNNGV. CDR3 length equals 12 residues. J lost 6 bases, V lost 5 bases, and 3 bases had no gene match. CDR3 residues: CASSVTGNGYTF. As DNA, the CDR3 is TGTGCCAGCAGCGTGACAGGGAATGGCTACACCTTC.

This clone was counted a few times. This chain uses TRBV5-6 with TRBJ2-4, with 10 positions matching TRBD1. CDR3 length: 17 residues. The trim removed 0 bases at V and 7 bases at J, leaving 10 bases unmatched. Germline lookup yields CDR1 SGHDT and CDR2 YYEEEE. CDR3 in DNA: TGTGCCAGCAGCTTGGTGGGGGGAGACAGGGGGCCGAACATTCAGTACTTC. It yields the protein CASSLVGGDRGPNIQYF.

CDR3 region: CASSPREGSYEQYF. The CDR3 region has the DNA TGTGCCAGCTCACCACGGGAAGGCTCCTACGAGCAGTACTTC. The J gene is TRBJ2-7, the V gene TRBV18; D gene uncertain. Germline values: CDR1 KGHSH, CDR2 LQKENI. The CDR3 is made up of 14 amino acids. V was clipped by 1 base and J by 0 bases, with 7 bases between them.

CDR3 region: CAWGRSRTVYGYTF. The CDR3, as DNA: TGTGCCTGGGGACGTTCACGGACGGTTTATGGCTACACCTTC. The chain recombines TRBV30 with TRBJ1-2; D is unresolved. CDR3 length: 14 amino acids. Germline-derived CDR1 and CDR2 are GTSNPN and SVGIG (reference sequence). V was pared by 5 bases and J by 5 bases, with 18 bases between.

The gene calls are TRBV11-2 and TRBJ1-6, with D perhaps TRBD1 (5 bases). V was clipped by 5 bases and J by 7 bases, with 15 bases between them. Per germline, CDR1 SGHAT and CDR2 FQNNGV. The CDR3 contains 15 residues. The CDR3 sequence is CASSPKGQGNSPLHF. The CDR3, as DNA: TGTGCCAGCAGCCCCAAAGGCCAGGGAAATTCACCCCTCCACTTT.

The V gene is TRBV29-1, the J gene TRBJ2-6; D unresolved. This CDR3 spans 15 amino acids. Germline V gene data show CDR1 as SQVTM and CDR2 as ANQGSEA. V shed 6 bases and J shed 0 bases, with 12 bases lying between them. For the CDR3, the DNA is TGCAGCGTCTTTGGGTGGGACTCTGGGGCCAACGTCCTGACTTTC. Translating it yields CSVFGWDSGANVLTF.

This chain joins TRBV19 and TRBJ1-1; D is unresolved. Germline CDR1 reads LNHDA; CDR2 reads SQIVND (reference sequence). The V and J ends lost 4 bases and 3 bases respectively, with 9 bases between them. CDR3 length: 13 amino acids. The CDR3 region is CASSSGRDTEAFF. The CDR3 nucleotides read TGTGCCAGTAGTAGCGGACGAGACACTGAAGCTTTCTTT.